A single T cell receptor beta chain is shown here with its context. Its target is not known. The sample belongs to a study of cytomegalovirus exposure and HLA in healthy donors. Study-wide points: Cytomegalovirus status, reportedly, was diagnosed with high specificity and sensitivity by the classifier.

Trimming cost V 4 bases and J 0 bases; bases outside gene matches: 8. The CDR3 has 16 residues. Germline values: CDR1 SGHRS, CDR2 YFSETQ. Here immunoSEQ multiplex PCR was the method, and the copy in TCRdb shows in-frame clones only, minus some. The sample contains some 140,000 clones, about 90% of which appear only once. Source material: PBMCs. J is TRBJ1-1 and V is TRBV5-1; TRBD1 matches at 8 bases. The sequence was collected from a man younger than 35 in good health and CMV-seronegative. The CDR3 here is CASSPGQGTMNTEAFF. The CDR3 DNA reads TGCGCCAGCAGCCCAGGACAGGGAACTATGAACACTGAAGCTTTCTTT.